This T cell receptor (beta chain) came from a study of T cell responses to AZD1222 COVID-19 vaccine. About this clone itself: Antigen unknown.

Study findings and constraints: Among the donors, most were white British and more were female, and clonal diversity was possibly underestimated. Compared with day 0, the breadth and depth of the Spike-specific TCR repertoire rose significantly after two doses of AZD1222. With dominance at 160-218 and 743-854, vaccine-associated CD4 TCRs spanned spike.

The data were produced by immunoSEQ multiplex PCR, yet TCRdb's version contains in-frame clones alone and is incomplete. Among fewer than 200,000 clones, 85% to 95% were seen once, and the ten largest hold approximately 1.5%. J was trimmed by 5 bases and V by 3 bases; bases with no gene match: 9. The V gene's germline CDR1 is SQVTM and CDR2 ANQGSEA. The CDR3 is made up of 14 amino acids. The origin of this receptor is an adult in good health. The V and J genes are TRBV29-1 and TRBJ1-1, with 7 bases matching TRBD1. Sequenced here: peripheral blood, sampled on day 0 of AZD1222 vaccination. As DNA, the CDR3 is TGCAGCGTTGATAGGGCAGGGGGAGGGACTGAAGCTTTCTTT. This codes for CSVDRAGGGTEAFF.